Detailed here is one T cell receptor (beta chain). Germline CDR1 reads SGHDT; CDR2 reads YYEEEE. V was pared by 0 bases and J by 6 bases, with 7 bases between. The CDR3 is 12 residues long. The sample belongs to a study of T-cell memory formation after mild COVID-19. TCRdb analysed the 5' RACE reads with MiXCR anew, one entry per CDR3 protein. The sample carries hundreds of thousands of distinct CDR3 sequences, less than 25% recorded once. The receptor comes from an adult woman who had mild COVID-19 (a few samples of this study predate the infection). Cell type and time point are not known. Source material: PBMCs or a T cell subset sorted from them (not recorded which). The chain recombines TRBV5-6 with TRBJ2-7; D is ambiguous. CDR3 sequence (DNA): TGTGCCAGCAGCTTGGCCATACGCGAGCAGTACTTC. Protein: CASSLAIREQYF.